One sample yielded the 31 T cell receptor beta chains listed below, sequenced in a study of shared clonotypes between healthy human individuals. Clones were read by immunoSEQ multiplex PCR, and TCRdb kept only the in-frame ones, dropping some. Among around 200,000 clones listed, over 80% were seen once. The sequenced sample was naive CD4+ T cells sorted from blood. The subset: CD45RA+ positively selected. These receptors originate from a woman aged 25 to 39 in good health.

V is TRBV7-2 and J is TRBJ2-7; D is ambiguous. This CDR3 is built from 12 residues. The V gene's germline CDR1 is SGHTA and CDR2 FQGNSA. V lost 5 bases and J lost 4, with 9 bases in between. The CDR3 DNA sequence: TGTGCCAGCAGCCCAAATACTTACGAGCAGTACTTC. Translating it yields CASSPNTYEQYF.

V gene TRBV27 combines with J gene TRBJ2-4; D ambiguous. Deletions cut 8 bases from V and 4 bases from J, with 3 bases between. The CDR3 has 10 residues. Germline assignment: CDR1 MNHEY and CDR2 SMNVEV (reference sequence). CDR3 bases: TGTGCCAGCGGAAAAAACATTCAGTACTTC. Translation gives CASGKNIQYF.

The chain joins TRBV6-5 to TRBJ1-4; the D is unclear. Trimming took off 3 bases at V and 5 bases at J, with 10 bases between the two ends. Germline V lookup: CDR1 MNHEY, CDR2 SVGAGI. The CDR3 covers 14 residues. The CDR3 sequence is CASSYGGANEKLFF. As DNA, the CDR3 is TGTGCCAGCAGTTATGGAGGCGCCAATGAAAAACTGTTTTTT.

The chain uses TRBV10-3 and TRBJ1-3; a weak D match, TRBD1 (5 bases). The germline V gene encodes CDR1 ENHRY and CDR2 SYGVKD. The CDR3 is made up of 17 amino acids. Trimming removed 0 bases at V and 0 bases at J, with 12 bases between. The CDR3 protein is CAISESPGKFSGNTIYF. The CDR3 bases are TGTGCCATCAGTGAGTCTCCAGGGAAGTTCTCTGGAAACACCATATATTTT.

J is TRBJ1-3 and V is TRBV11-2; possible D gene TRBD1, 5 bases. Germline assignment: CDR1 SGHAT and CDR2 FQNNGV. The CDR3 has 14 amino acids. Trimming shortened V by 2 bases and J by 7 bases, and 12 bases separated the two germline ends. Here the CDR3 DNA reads TGTGCCAGCAGCTTATTAGGAGCAGGGAACACCATATATTTT. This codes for CASSLLGAGNTIYF.

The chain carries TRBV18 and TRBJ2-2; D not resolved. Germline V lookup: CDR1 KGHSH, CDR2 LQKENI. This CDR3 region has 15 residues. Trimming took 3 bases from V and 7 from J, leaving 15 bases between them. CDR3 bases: TGTGCCAGCTCACCGAAATTATTCAGTATCGGGGAGCTGTTTTTT. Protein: CASSPKLFSIGELFF.

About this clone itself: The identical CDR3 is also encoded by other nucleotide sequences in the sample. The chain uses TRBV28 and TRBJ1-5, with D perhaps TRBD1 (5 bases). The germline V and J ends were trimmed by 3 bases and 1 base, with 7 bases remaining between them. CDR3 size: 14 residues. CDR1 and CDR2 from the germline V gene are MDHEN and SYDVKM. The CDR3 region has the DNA TGTGCCAGCAGTTTCCGGGGGAGCAATCAGCCCCAGCATTTT. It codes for CASSFRGSNQPQHF.

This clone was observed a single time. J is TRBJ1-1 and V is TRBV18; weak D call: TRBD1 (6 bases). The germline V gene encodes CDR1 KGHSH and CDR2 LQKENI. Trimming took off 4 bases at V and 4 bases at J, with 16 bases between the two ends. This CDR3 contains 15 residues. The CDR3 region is CASSRGFQGSTEAFF. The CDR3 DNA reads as TGTGCCAGCTCACGGGGCTTTCAGGGGAGCACTGAAGCTTTCTTT.

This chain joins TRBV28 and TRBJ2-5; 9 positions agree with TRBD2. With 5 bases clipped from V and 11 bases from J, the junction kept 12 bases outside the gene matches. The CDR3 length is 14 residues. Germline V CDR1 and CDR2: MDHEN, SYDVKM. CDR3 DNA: TGTGCCAGCAGTAGAGGGACTAGCCTGTGGGAGCAGTACTTC. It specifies CASSRGTSLWEQYF.

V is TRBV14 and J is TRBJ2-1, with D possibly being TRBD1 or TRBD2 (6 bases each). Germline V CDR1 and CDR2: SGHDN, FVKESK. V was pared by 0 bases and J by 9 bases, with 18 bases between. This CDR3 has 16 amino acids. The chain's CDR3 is CASSQDGRTVRSEQFF. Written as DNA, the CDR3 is TGTGCCAGCAGCCAAGATGGGAGGACAGTTAGGAGTGAGCAGTTCTTC.

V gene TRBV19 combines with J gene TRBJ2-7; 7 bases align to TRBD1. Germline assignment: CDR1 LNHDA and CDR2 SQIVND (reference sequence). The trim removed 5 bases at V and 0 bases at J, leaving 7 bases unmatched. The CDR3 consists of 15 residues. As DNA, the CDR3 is TGTGCCAGTAGTTCTTTGGGACAGTCCTCCTACGAGCAGTACTTC. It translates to CASSSLGQSSYEQYF.

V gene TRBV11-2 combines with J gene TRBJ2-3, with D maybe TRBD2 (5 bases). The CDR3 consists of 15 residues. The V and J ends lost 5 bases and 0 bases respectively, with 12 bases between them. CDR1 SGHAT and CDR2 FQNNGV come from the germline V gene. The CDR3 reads CASSPRTSSTDTQYF. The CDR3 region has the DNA TGTGCCAGCAGCCCGCGGACTTCTAGCACAGATACGCAGTATTTT.

In DNA, the CDR3 is TGTGCCAGCAGCTCCATAAGCTCTGGAAACACCATATATTTT. Translation: CASSSISSGNTIYF. The J gene is TRBJ1-3, the V gene TRBV5-5; no clear D gene. Between the trimmed V and J ends, which lost 3 bases and 0 bases, there was a span of 7 bases. Germline V gene sequence: CDR1 SGHKS, CDR2 YYEKEE (reference sequence). CDR3 length: 14 amino acids.

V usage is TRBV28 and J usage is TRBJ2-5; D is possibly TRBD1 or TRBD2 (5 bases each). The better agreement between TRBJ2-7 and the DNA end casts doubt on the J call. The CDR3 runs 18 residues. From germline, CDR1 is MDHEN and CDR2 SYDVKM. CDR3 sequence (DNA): TGTGCCAGCAGTCGCCGGGACCGACGACCCAGAAGAACCTACGAGCAGTACTTC. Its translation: CASSRRDRRPRRTYEQYF.

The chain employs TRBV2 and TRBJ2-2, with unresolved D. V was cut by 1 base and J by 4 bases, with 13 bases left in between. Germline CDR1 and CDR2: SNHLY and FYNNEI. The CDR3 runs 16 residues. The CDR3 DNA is TGTGCCAGCAGTGAAGGCCCAGCGTCGGTCACCGGGGAGCTGTTTTTT. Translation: CASSEGPASVTGELFF.

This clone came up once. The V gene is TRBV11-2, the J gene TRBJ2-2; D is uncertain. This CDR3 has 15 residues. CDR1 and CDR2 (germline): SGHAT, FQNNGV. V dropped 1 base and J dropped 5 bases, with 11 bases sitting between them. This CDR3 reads CASSLVLLGTGELFF. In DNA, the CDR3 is TGTGCCAGCAGCTTAGTCCTTTTGGGGACCGGGGAGCTGTTTTTT.

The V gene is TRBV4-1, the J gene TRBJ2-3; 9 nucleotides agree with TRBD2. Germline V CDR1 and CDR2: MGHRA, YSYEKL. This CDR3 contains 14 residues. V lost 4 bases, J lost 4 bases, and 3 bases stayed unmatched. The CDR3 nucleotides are TGCGCCAGCAGCCTTAGCGGGAGCTCAGATACGCAGTATTTT. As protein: CASSLSGSSDTQYF.

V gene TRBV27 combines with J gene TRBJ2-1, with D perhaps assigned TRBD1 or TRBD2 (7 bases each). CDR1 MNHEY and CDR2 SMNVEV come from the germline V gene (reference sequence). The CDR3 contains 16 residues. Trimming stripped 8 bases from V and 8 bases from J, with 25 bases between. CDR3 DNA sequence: TGTGCCAGCTCCTCAGGGAGGGGGGACAGCAACTATGAGCAGTTCTTC. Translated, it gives CASSSGRGDSNYEQFF.

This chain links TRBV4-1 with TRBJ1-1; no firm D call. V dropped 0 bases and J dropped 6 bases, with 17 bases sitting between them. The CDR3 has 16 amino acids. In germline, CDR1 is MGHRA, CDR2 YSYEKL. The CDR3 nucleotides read TGCGCCAGCAGCCAAGATAGAGGCAGGCCGGGTGCTGAAGCTTTCTTT. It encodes CASSQDRGRPGAEAFF.

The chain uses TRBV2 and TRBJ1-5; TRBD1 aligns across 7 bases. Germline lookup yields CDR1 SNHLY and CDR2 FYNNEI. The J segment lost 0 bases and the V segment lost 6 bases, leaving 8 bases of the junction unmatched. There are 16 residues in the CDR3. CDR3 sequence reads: CASSDGTDYSNQPQHF. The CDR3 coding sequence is TGTGCCAGCAGCGACGGGACAGATTATAGCAATCAGCCCCAGCATTTT. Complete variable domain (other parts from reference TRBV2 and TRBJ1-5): EPEVTQTPSHQVTQMGQEVILRCVPISNHLYFYWYRQILGQKVEFLVSFYNNEISEKSEIFDDQFSVERPDGSNFTLKIRSTKLEDSAMYFCASSDGTDYSNQPQHFGDGTRLSIL.

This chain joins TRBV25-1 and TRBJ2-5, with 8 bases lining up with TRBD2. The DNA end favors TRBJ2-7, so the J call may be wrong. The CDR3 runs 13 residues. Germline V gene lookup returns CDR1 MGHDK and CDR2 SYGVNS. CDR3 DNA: TGTGCCAGCAGGGGACTAGGAGCCTACGAGCAGTACTTC. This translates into CASRGLGAYEQYF.

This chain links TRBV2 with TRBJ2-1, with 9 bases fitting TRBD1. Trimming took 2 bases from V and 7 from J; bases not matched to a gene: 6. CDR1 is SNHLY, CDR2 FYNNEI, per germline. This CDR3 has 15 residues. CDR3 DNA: TGTGCCAGCAGTGAATTAGGACAGGGGATGAATGAGCAGTTCTTC. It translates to CASSELGQGMNEQFF.

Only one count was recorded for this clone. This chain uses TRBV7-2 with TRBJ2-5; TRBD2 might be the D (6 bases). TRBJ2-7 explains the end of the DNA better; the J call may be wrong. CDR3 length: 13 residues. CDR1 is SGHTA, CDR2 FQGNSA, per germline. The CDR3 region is CASSLVGGDEQYF. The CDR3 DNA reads TGTGCCAGCAGCTTAGTCGGAGGGGACGAGCAGTACTTC.

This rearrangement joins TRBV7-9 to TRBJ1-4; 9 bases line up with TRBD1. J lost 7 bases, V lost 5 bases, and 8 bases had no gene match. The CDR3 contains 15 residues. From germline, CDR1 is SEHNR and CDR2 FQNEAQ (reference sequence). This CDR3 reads CASSLPGQGSEKLFF. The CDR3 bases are TGTGCCAGCAGCCTCCCGGGACAGGGAAGTGAAAAACTGTTTTTT.

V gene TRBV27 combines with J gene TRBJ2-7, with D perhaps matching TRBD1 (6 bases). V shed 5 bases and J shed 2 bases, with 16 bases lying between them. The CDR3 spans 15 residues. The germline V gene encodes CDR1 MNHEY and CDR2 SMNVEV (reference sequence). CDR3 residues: CASSRGGKLPYEQYF. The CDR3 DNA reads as TGTGCCAGCAGTCGTGGGGGCAAACTCCCCTACGAGCAGTACTTC.

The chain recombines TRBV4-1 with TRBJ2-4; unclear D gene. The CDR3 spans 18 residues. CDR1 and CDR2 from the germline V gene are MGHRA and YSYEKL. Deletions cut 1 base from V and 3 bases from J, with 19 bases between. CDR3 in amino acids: CASSQVPLTPGNKNIQYF. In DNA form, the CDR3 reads TGCGCCAGCAGCCAAGTGCCCCTCACGCCTGGAAACAAAAACATTCAGTACTTC.

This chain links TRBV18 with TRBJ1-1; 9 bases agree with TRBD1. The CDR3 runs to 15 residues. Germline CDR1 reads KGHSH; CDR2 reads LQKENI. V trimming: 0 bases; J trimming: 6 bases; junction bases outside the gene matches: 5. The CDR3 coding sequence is TGTGCCAGCTCACCACCGGGACAGGGAGGGTCTGAAGCTTTCTTT. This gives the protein CASSPPGQGGSEAFF.

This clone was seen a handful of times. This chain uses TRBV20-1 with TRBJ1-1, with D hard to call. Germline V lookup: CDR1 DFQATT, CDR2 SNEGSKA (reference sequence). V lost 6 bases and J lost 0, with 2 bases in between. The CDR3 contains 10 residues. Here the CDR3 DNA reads TGCAGTGCGGTGAACACTGAAGCTTTCTTT. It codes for CSAVNTEAFF.

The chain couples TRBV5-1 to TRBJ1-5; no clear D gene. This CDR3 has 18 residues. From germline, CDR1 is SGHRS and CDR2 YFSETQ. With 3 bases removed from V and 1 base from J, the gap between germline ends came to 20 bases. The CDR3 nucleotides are TGCGCCAGCAGCTCGGAGTCACGGACGGAACTAAGCAATCAGCCCCAGCATTTT. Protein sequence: CASSSESRTELSNQPQHF.

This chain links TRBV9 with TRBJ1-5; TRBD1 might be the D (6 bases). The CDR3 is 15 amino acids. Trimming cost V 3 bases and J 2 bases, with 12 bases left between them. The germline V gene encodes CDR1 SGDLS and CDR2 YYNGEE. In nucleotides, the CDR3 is TGTGCCAGCAGCGCAGGATCAGGGGGCAATCAGCCCCAGCATTTT. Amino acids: CASSAGSGGNQPQHF.

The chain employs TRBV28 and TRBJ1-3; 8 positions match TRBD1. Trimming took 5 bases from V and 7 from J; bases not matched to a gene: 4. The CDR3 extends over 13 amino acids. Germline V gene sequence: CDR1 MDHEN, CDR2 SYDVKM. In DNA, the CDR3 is TGTGCCAGCAGTCTCCAGGGGGCCAACACCATATATTTT. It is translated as CASSLQGANTIYF.